Below, 15 T cell receptor beta chains from the same sample are listed, as sequenced in a study of Ad26.COV2.S vaccination and SARS-CoV-2 variants. Here immunoSEQ multiplex PCR was the method, and the copy in TCRdb shows in-frame clones only, minus some. The sample consists of about 420,000 clones, roughly 88% of them appearing once. Treatment in this sample: 15 to 20 received Ad26.COV2.S at low or high dose, single or two shots; 5 received placebo; per-sample allocation not given. Specimen acquisition occurred on day 63 following the initial vaccine or placebo injection. The sequencing here drew on peripheral blood, taken in a trial of Ad26.COV2.S vaccine versus placebo. The receptors were sampled from a person between 18 and 65 years old who received the Ad26.COV2.S COVID-19 vaccine or a placebo.

For the CDR3, the DNA is TGTGCCAGCAGCCCTCCGCTCGACAGGGGGGCGATTACGAATGAAAAACTGTTTTTT. This translates into CASSPPLDRGAITNEKLFF. The chain employs TRBV28 and TRBJ1-4; TRBD1 agrees at 9 bases. CDR1 and CDR2 from the germline V gene are MDHEN and SYDVKM. This CDR3 is 19 amino acids long. The V segment lost 6 bases and the J segment 5 bases; nucleotides outside the gene matches: 19.

This chain's CDR3 is CASHRGSNTEAFF. In DNA form, the CDR3 reads TGTGCCAGTCATAGGGGGTCCAACACTGAAGCTTTCTTT. V usage is TRBV7-2 and J usage is TRBJ1-1, with a possible D match to TRBD1 (6 bases). The CDR3 is made up of 13 amino acids. CDR1 and CDR2 (germline): SGHTA, FQGNSA. V gave up 9 bases and J gave up 2 bases, with 13 bases separating them.

The chain has TRBV2 and TRBJ2-7; 11 bases map to TRBD2. Germline CDR1 and CDR2: SNHLY and FYNNEI. J lost 0 bases, V lost 7 bases, and 5 bases had no gene match. The CDR3 has 15 amino acids. CDR3: CASKASGGSSYEQYF. In DNA form, the CDR3 reads TGTGCCAGCAAGGCTAGCGGGGGGTCCTCCTACGAGCAGTACTTC.

Notes on this clone: Its ends do not fully match the called genes, so a read error is possible. The rearrangement uses TRBV27 and TRBJ2-4; D not resolved. The CDR3 has 13 residues. Germline CDR1 is MNHEY and CDR2 is SMNVEV (reference sequence). CDR3 loop: CANSFAAKNIQYF. The CDR3 region has the DNA TGTGCCAACAGTTTCGCGGCCAAAAACATTCAGTACTTC.

This clone occurred a few times. The rearrangement uses TRBV5-1 and TRBJ1-2, with 9 bases fitting TRBD1. There are 20 residues in the CDR3. Per the germline V gene, CDR1 is SGHRS and CDR2 is YFSETQ. The J segment lost 4 bases and the V segment lost 4 bases, leaving 23 bases of the junction unmatched. The DNA for the CDR3 is TGCGCCAGCAGCCCCGGGACAGGGCTAAGATCTACCTCTCGGAGCTATGGCTACACCTTC. It encodes CASSPGTGLRSTSRSYGYTF. Together with reference TRBV5-1 and TRBJ1-2, the CDR3 gives the full variable domain: KAGVTQTPRYLIKTRGQQVTLSCSPISGHRSVSWYQQTPGQGLQFLFEYFSETQRNKGNFPGRFSGRQFSNSRSEMNVSTLELGDSALYLCASSPGTGLRSTSRSYGYTFGSGTRLTVV.

On this clone itself: This sample also contains other DNA sequences that code for the same CDR3. This chain uses TRBV9 with TRBJ1-6; 7 positions match TRBD1. The V segment lost 5 bases and the J segment 7 bases; nucleotides outside the gene matches: 6. Germline CDR1 is SGDLS and CDR2 is YYNGEE. CDR3 length: 14 residues. The CDR3 nucleotides read TGTGCCAGCAGACCGACAGGGAACAATTCACCCCTCCACTTT. Translation gives CASRPTGNNSPLHF.

The gene calls are TRBV2 and TRBJ2-7; TRBD2 matches 7 bases. Germline V lookup: CDR1 SNHLY, CDR2 FYNNEI. The junction had 13 bases not matched to a gene; V was cut back by 6 bases and J by 5 bases. This CDR3 contains 15 residues. The CDR3 sequence is CASRSGTAGANEQYF. In nucleotides, the CDR3 is TGTGCCAGCAGATCCGGGACCGCGGGAGCTAACGAGCAGTACTTC.

The chain has TRBV7-9 and TRBJ1-2, with a possible D match to TRBD1 (5 bases). This CDR3 spans 15 amino acids. V was shortened by 1 base and J by 0 bases, with 9 bases between the two germline ends. In germline, CDR1 is SEHNR, CDR2 FQNEAQ (reference sequence). CDR3 protein: CASSLDQGANYGYTF. CDR3 in DNA: TGTGCCAGCAGCTTAGATCAGGGTGCTAACTATGGCTACACCTTC.

V and J are TRBV6-2 or TRBV6-3 and TRBJ2-2; possible D gene TRBD1, 8 bases. The germline V and J ends were trimmed by 3 bases and 7 bases, with 15 bases remaining between them. Germline lookup yields CDR1 MNHEY and CDR2 SVGEGT. This CDR3 region has 15 residues. In nucleotides, the CDR3 is TGTGCCAGCAGTTATCCGACAGGGGAGGGCGGGGAGCTGTTTTTT. Translated: CASSYPTGEGGELFF.

This chain connects TRBV28 to TRBJ2-3; D possibly corresponds to TRBD1 (6 bases). From germline, CDR1 is MDHEN and CDR2 SYDVKM. This CDR3 region has 14 residues. V lost 6 bases to trimming and J lost 9 bases, with 19 bases between them. The CDR3 nucleotides are TGTGCCAGCAGGCCATGGGACATCCGAGGCACGCAGTATTTT. This translates into CASRPWDIRGTQYF. Using reference TRBV28 and TRBJ2-3 for the parts outside the CDR3, the full variable domain is DVKVTQSSRYLVKRTGEKVFLECVQDMDHENMFWYRQDPGLGLRLIYFSYDVKMKEKGDIPEGYSVSREKKERFSLILESASTNQTSMYLCASRPWDIRGTQYFGPGTRLTVL.

V usage is TRBV30 and J usage is TRBJ2-5; TRBD2 aligns across 7 bases. CDR1 is GTSNPN, CDR2 SVGIG, per germline (reference sequence). This CDR3 is 14 amino acids long. Germline trimming cut 2 bases from V and 6 bases from J; bases unmatched to any gene: 9. CDR3 DNA sequence: TGTGCCTGGAGTCCAAAAGCGGGGATCAAGACCCAGTACTTC. It codes for CAWSPKAGIKTQYF.

For the CDR3, the DNA is TGTGCCACCAGCAGGGGGACTAACGACTACACAGATACGCAGTATTTT. Residues: CATSRGTNDYTDTQYF. The gene calls are TRBV15 and TRBJ2-3, with 7 bases fitting TRBD2. The ends lost 3 bases at V and 2 bases at J; junction bases unmatched: 8. CDR1 is LNHNV and CDR2 is YYDKDF in the germline V gene (reference sequence). The CDR3 spans 16 residues.

The chain carries TRBV11-2 and TRBJ1-1; 7 bases fit TRBD1. In germline, CDR1 is SGHAT, CDR2 FQNNGV. Unmatched junction bases numbered 9, after V lost 2 bases and J lost 6 bases. The CDR3 consists of 15 residues. CDR3 DNA: TGTGCCAGCAGCTTATCCGGACAGGAAAAGCCTGAAGCTTTCTTT. Its protein product is CASSLSGQEKPEAFF.

The chain joins TRBV4-3 to TRBJ1-2; a weak D match, TRBD1 (5 bases). The V gene's germline CDR1 is LGHNA and CDR2 YSLEER. V lost 4 bases to trimming and J lost 2 bases, with 17 bases between them. There are 16 residues in the CDR3. The CDR3, as DNA: TGCGCCAGCAGCCTCGTGGGGGTGATTGGGAACTATGGCTACACCTTC. It is translated as CASSLVGVIGNYGYTF.

The rearrangement uses TRBV6-2 or TRBV6-3 and TRBJ1-5; 7 bases agree with TRBD1. This CDR3 comprises 15 residues. V lost 2 bases, J lost 4 bases, and 5 bases stayed unmatched. From germline, CDR1 is MNHEY and CDR2 SVGEGT. The chain's CDR3 is CASSYHRGGNQPQHF. In nucleotides, the CDR3 is TGTGCCAGCAGTTACCACAGGGGAGGGAATCAGCCCCAGCATTTT.